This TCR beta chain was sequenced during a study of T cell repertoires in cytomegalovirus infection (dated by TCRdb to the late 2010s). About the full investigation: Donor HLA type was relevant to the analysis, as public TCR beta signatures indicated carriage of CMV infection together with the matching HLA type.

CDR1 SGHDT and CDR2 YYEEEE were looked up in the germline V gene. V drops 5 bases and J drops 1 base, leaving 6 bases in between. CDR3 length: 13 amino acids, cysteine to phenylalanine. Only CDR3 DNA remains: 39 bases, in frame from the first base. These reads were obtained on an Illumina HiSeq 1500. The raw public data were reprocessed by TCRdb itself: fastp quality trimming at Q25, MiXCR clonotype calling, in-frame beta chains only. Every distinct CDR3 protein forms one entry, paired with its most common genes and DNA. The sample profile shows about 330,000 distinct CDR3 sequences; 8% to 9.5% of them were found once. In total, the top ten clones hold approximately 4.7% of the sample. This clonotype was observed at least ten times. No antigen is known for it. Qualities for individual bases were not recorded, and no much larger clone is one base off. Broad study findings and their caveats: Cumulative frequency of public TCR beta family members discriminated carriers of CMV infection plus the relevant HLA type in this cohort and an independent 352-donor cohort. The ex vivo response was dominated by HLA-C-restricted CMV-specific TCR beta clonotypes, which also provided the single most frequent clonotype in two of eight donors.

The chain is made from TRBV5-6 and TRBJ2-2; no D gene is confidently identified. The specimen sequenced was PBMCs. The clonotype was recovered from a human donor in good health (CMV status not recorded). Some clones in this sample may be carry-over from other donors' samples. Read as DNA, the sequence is TGTGCCAGCAGAGACGGGAACACCGGGGAGCTGTTTTTT. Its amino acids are CASRDGNTGELFF.